The entry below gives a single TCR beta chain sequence along with its context. This record belongs to a study of T cell responses to AZD1222 COVID-19 vaccine. Germline V gene sequence: CDR1 MNHEY, CDR2 SMNVEV (reference sequence). The CDR3 length is 15 residues. V was trimmed by 0 bases and J by 0 bases, leaving 5 bases between them. Repertoires were generated with immunoSEQ multiplex PCR, while TCRdb's copy carries only in-frame clones and drops some. The sample holds some 140,000 clones, about 80% seen once. The chain is built from TRBV27 and TRBJ2-2, with D unresolved. The source material was peripheral blood, sampled on day 0 of AZD1222 vaccination. The sequence derives from an adult in good health. CDR3 loop: CASSLSYTNTGELFF. The CDR3 region has the DNA TGTGCCAGCAGTTTATCATATACGAACACCGGGGAGCTGTTTTTT.